Listed below are T cell receptor beta chains from one sample, sequenced in a study of early T cells in non-severe SARS-CoV-2 infection. TCRdb itself ran the 5' RACE reads through MiXCR, one entry per CDR3 protein. Here the sample spans under 140,000 distinct CDR3 sequences, about 12% being singletons. The sample consisted of whole blood, taken at baseline. The receptors originated from an adult who was a healthcare worker with PCR-confirmed SARS-CoV-2 infection or an uninfected control (not recorded which). The CDR3 runs from the conserved cysteine through the conserved F or W. Each record gives: J gene, V gene, CDR3 length, clone size, D gene, CDR3 DNA, CDR3 protein. A D gene is named only where the DNA matches it firmly. Where a row states a size, it is once, few, many or the class of an expanded clone; other rows omit it.

TRBJ2-3 | TRBV7-2 | 16 | few | TRBD2 | TGTGCCAGCAGCTTAAGGTTCGCGGGAGCGAAAGATACGCAGTATTTT | CASSLRFAGAKDTQYF
TRBJ2-3 | TRBV12-3/TRBV12-4 | 20 | many | TRBD1 | TGTGCCAGCAGTTCGGGACAGGGGGGTACATCGGTAAGGGAGGCGGATACGCAGTATTTT | CASSSGQGGTSVREADTQYF
TRBJ2-2 | TRBV29-1 | 14 | many | . | TGCAGCGTTGAAGTAGCGTCGAACACCGGGGAGCTGTTTTTT | CSVEVASNTGELFF
TRBJ2-1 | TRBV7-2 | 15 | many | . | TGTGCCAGCAGCTTAGCTTCAGTTCCCCAGAATGAGCAGTTCTTC | CASSLASVPQNEQFF
TRBJ1-1 | TRBV6-5 | 15 | . | . | TGTGCCAGCAGCTTAGCACTCGACCGAAACACTGAAGCTTTCTTT | CASSLALDRNTEAFF
TRBJ2-2 | TRBV6-6 | 15 | . | . | TGTGCCAGCAGTTACTCGAGACAGAACACCGGGGAGCTGTTTTTT | CASSYSRQNTGELFF
TRBJ1-2 | TRBV5-1 | 14 | . | . | TGCGCCAGCAGCTCACAGACAGTTCTCGATGGCTACACCTTC | CASSSQTVLDGYTF
TRBJ1-6 | TRBV6-5 | 12 | many | TRBD1 | TGTGCCAGCCGACAGGGGTTCTCACCCCTCCACTTT | CASRQGFSPLHF
TRBJ2-6 | TRBV18 | 18 | . | . | TGTGCCAGCTCACCGGGAAAGGGGCAGCGCTCTGGGGCCAACGTCCTGACTTTC | CASSPGKGQRSGANVLTF
TRBJ1-1 | TRBV6-5 | 11 | . | TRBD1 | TGTGCCAGCAGACAGGGGCCTGAAGCTTTCTTT | CASRQGPEAFF
TRBJ2-5 | TRBV12-3/TRBV12-4 | 16 | . | TRBD2 | TGTGCCAGCAGTTCGACTAGCGGGGGGGCCAGAGAGACCCAGTACTTC | CASSSTSGGARETQYF